One sample yielded the 31 T cell receptor beta chains listed below, sequenced in a study of blood T cells in healthy people across ages. The authors ran a second PCR of about 7 to 11 cycles using a sample-barcoded 5' primer and a J-beta primer mix. TCRdb reanalysed the 5' RACE reads using MiXCR and keeps one entry per CDR3 protein. Counted here are approximately 800,000 distinct CDR3 sequences, less than 80% occurring once; the ten biggest clones make up 25% to 30%. Material: blood. All receptors come from a man aged 30 to 45 in good health.

This clonotype was detected a few times. The rearrangement uses TRBV9 and TRBJ2-5; 7 bases map to TRBD2. Germline loops: CDR1 SGDLS, CDR2 YYNGEE. The CDR3 length is 14 residues. Trimming removed 8 bases from V and 2 bases from J; junction bases left unmatched: 9. CDR3 in amino acids: CASSNRDYQETQYF. The CDR3 bases are TGTGCCAGTAGCAACCGGGACTATCAAGAGACCCAGTACTTC.

Written as DNA, the CDR3 is TGCGCCAGCAGGAAAGGGGGCTCTGGGGCCAACGTCCTGACTTTC. Translating it yields CASRKGGSGANVLTF. J is TRBJ2-6 and V is TRBV5-1; D is perhaps TRBD1 (6 bases). V lost 5 bases, J lost 0 bases, and 9 bases lay in between. Per germline, CDR1 SGHRS and CDR2 YFSETQ. The CDR3 is made up of 15 amino acids.

This clonotype occurred once. An end of the junction differs from the germline gene, which may be a read error. The gene calls are TRBV27 and TRBJ1-2; D not certain. This CDR3 has 16 residues. In germline, CDR1 is MNHEY, CDR2 SMNVEV (reference sequence). The CDR3 spells CASSLLAGRSNYGHTF. The CDR3 nucleotides read TGTGCCAGCAGTTTATTAGCAGGTCGCTCTAACTATGGCCACACCTTC.

The chain joins TRBV7-4 to TRBJ1-5, with a tentative D call TRBD1 (5 bases). V gave up 3 bases and J gave up 2 bases, with 14 bases separating them. This CDR3 has 16 amino acids. Looked up from germline, CDR1 is SGHVT and CDR2 is SQSDAQ. The CDR3, as DNA: TGTGCCAGCAGCTTTGCTCGGCGGGGGTGCAATCAGCCCCAGCATTTT. It specifies CASSFARRGCNQPQHF.

The chain links TRBV7-3 to TRBJ2-2; tentative D call: TRBD1 (7 bases). The germline V gene has CDR1 SGHTA and CDR2 FQGTGA. V lost 5 bases and J 7 bases, leaving 17 bases between the germline ends. There are 15 residues in the CDR3. Here the CDR3 DNA reads TGTGCCAGCAGCCCGCCTCAGGGGGGCGGCGGGGAGCTGTTTTTT. Translated, it gives CASSPPQGGGGELFF.

The chain couples TRBV10-3 to TRBJ2-1, with 9 nucleotides matching TRBD1. V dropped 0 bases and J dropped 15; count of bases not matched to a gene: 15. This CDR3 contains 16 residues. CDR1 and CDR2 from the germline V gene are ENHRY and SYGVKD. CDR3 region: CAISESRTGAARYPFF. For the CDR3, the DNA is TGTGCCATCAGTGAGTCGAGGACAGGGGCGGCTAGATACCCGTTCTTC.

The chain is built from TRBV12-3 or TRBV12-4 and TRBJ2-5, with D possibly TRBD1 on 6 matching bases. The J call may be mistaken, given a closer DNA end match to TRBJ2-7. The CDR3 length is 15 residues. CDR3 DNA sequence: TGTGCCAGCAGTCGTGGGCGAGGGGGAAGGAACGAGCAGTACTTC. Amino acid sequence: CASSRGRGGRNEQYF.

The CDR3 loop reads CASSRPGLARNEQFF. In DNA form, the CDR3 reads TGTGCCAGCAGCAGGCCGGGACTAGCCCGCAATGAGCAGTTCTTC. V is TRBV28 and J is TRBJ2-1; 9 positions match TRBD2. V trimming: 6 bases; J trimming: 6 bases; junction bases outside the gene matches: 9. Germline CDR1 is MDHEN and CDR2 is SYDVKM. The CDR3 is made up of 15 amino acids.

The chain couples TRBV20-1 to TRBJ2-1; 13 bases fit TRBD2. V trimming: 7 bases; J trimming: 4 bases; junction bases outside the gene matches: 4. The germline V gene encodes CDR1 DFQATT and CDR2 SNEGSKA (reference sequence). The CDR3 is 14 amino acids. This CDR3 reads CSGGTSGTYNEQFF. CDR3 coding DNA: TGCAGTGGCGGGACTAGCGGGACGTACAATGAGCAGTTCTTC.

This chain joins TRBV27 and TRBJ1-5; no definite D call. The V and J ends lost 3 bases and 0 bases respectively, with 9 bases between them. There are 15 residues in the CDR3. Per the germline V gene, CDR1 is MNHEY and CDR2 is SMNVEV (reference sequence). CDR3 in amino acids: CASSLAWSSNQPQHF. The CDR3 bases are TGTGCCAGCAGTTTGGCGTGGAGTAGCAATCAGCCCCAGCATTTT.

This clonotype was seen more than once but under ten times. V gene TRBV4-3 combines with J gene TRBJ2-6; D is unclear. Germline loops: CDR1 LGHNA, CDR2 YSLEER. Trimming pared 0 bases from V and 2 bases from J, leaving 5 bases between. The CDR3 consists of 15 residues. The CDR3 loop is CASSQDVAGANVLTF. CDR3 nucleotide sequence: TGCGCCAGCAGCCAAGATGTGGCTGGGGCCAACGTCCTGACTTTC.

The chain joins TRBV24-1 to TRBJ1-2; D might be TRBD1 (5 bases). Deletions cut 6 bases from V and 6 bases from J, with 7 bases between. This CDR3 has 11 residues. Germline CDR1 and CDR2: KGHDR and SFDVKD. The DNA for the CDR3 is TGTGCCACCAGTCGGGGGAATGGCTACACCTTC. This encodes CATSRGNGYTF.

The V gene is TRBV3-1, the J gene TRBJ1-2, with D possibly TRBD1 on 5 matching bases. The CDR3 length is 17 residues. V dropped 4 bases and J dropped 0 bases, with 18 bases sitting between them. CDR1 LGHDT and CDR2 YNNKEL come from the germline V gene (reference sequence). CDR3 sequence (DNA): TGTGCCAGCAGCCCCCGGATTTGGGCACAGGCTAACTATGGCTACACCTTC. Translating it yields CASSPRIWAQANYGYTF.

This clonotype was found once. The chain uses TRBV27 and TRBJ1-1; D gene unclear. CDR3 size: 14 residues. The V gene's germline CDR1 is MNHEY and CDR2 SMNVEV (reference sequence). V was trimmed by 4 bases and J by 0 bases, leaving 9 bases between them. This chain's CDR3 is CASSSSLLNTEAFF. CDR3 nucleotide sequence: TGTGCCAGCAGTTCCTCCCTATTGAACACTGAAGCTTTCTTT.

This clonotype has just a few counts. The genes are TRBV6-1 and TRBJ2-5; D is perhaps TRBD2 (6 bases). The J call may be in error: the DNA end matches TRBJ2-7 better. Germline V lookup: CDR1 MNHNS, CDR2 SASEGT. This CDR3 has 13 residues. The CDR3 region is CASSVASAYEQYF. CDR3 bases: TGTGCCAGCAGTGTTGCTAGCGCATACGAGCAGTACTTC.

This clonotype has only a few counts. The V and J genes are TRBV27 and TRBJ2-5, with 10 nucleotides matching TRBD2. The last part of the DNA fits TRBJ2-7 better; the J call may be wrong. The CDR3 is 14 residues long. CDR1 and CDR2 from the germline V gene are MNHEY and SMNVEV (reference sequence). For the CDR3, the DNA is TGTGCCAGCAGCGCCCTAGCGGGGGTGGGCGAGCAGTACTTC. As protein: CASSALAGVGEQYF.

V usage is TRBV4-2 and J usage is TRBJ2-7; TRBD1 might be the D (5 bases). CDR3 length equals 14 residues. Trimming removed 0 bases from V and 3 bases from J, with 9 bases in between. CDR1 is LGHNA, CDR2 YNFKEQ, per germline. CDR3 amino acids: CASSQDRQGYEQYF. The DNA for the CDR3 is TGTGCCAGCAGCCAAGATCGCCAGGGCTACGAGCAGTACTTC.

V and J are TRBV15 and TRBJ2-3; tentatively, D is TRBD1 or TRBD2 (5 bases each). Trimming took 0 bases from V and 4 from J, leaving 14 bases between them. CDR3 length: 16 residues. The germline gives CDR1 LNHNV, CDR2 YYDKDF (reference sequence). As DNA, the CDR3 is TGTGCCACCAGCAGAGATGAGGGACGAGTGGCAGATACGCAGTATTTT. Amino acid sequence: CATSRDEGRVADTQYF. Full variable domain (missing parts from reference TRBV15 and TRBJ2-3): DAMVIQNPRYQVTQFGKPVTLSCSQTLNHNVMYWYQQKSSQAPKLLFHYYDKDFNNEADTPDNFQSRRPNTSFCFLDIRSPGLGDTAMYLCATSRDEGRVADTQYFGPGTRLTVL.

The chain couples TRBV27 to TRBJ2-7; perhaps D is TRBD1 or TRBD2 (6 bases each). Germline CDR1 and CDR2: MNHEY and SMNVEV (reference sequence). The CDR3 consists of 16 residues. With 5 bases removed from V and 3 bases from J, the gap between germline ends came to 20 bases. This CDR3 is CASSPPPGAVNYEQYF. In nucleotides, the CDR3 is TGTGCCAGCAGTCCTCCTCCGGGGGCCGTTAACTACGAGCAGTACTTC.

V and J are TRBV9 and TRBJ2-7; the match to TRBD2 covers 14 bases. Germline assignment: CDR1 SGDLS and CDR2 YYNGEE. There are 17 residues in the CDR3. V gave up 3 bases and J gave up 6 bases; unmatched junction bases: 11. This CDR3 is CASSAGLAGVPGLEQYF. The CDR3 nucleotides read TGTGCCAGCAGCGCGGGACTAGCGGGGGTACCGGGCCTCGAGCAGTACTTC.

About this clonotype: The junction departs from the called germline gene at one end, perhaps through a read error. In DNA, the CDR3 is TGTTCCAGCAGCCAAACTTCTCAAGAGACCCAGTTCTTC. Translation gives CSSSQTSQETQFF. The rearrangement joins TRBV4-2 to TRBJ2-5; D is unclear. The DNA end favors TRBJ2-1, so the J call may be wrong. The CDR3 covers 13 residues. CDR1 and CDR2 from the germline V gene are LGHNA and YNFKEQ.

This chain joins TRBV28 and TRBJ2-4; D remains unclear. This CDR3 is 14 amino acids long. V lost 7 bases and J lost 15, with 25 bases in between. CDR1 is MDHEN, CDR2 SYDVKM, per germline. CDR3 loop: CASTQDTDAYERYF. Here the CDR3 DNA reads TGTGCCAGCACCCAGGATACAGATGCCTACGAGCGGTACTTC.

This clonotype showed up just a few times. This chain uses TRBV27 with TRBJ1-2, with unresolved D. The CDR3 totals 13 residues. Germline V CDR1 and CDR2: MNHEY, SMNVEV (reference sequence). Trimming took off 3 bases at V and 7 bases at J, with 12 bases between the two ends. CDR3 region: CASSFRRVIGYTF. The CDR3 nucleotides read TGTGCCAGCAGTTTCAGGAGGGTCATTGGCTACACCTTC.

The gene calls are TRBV7-3 and TRBJ2-7; 9 nucleotides align to TRBD1. The CDR3 loop spans 14 amino acids. Germline V gene data show CDR1 as SGHTA and CDR2 as FQGTGA. V shed 5 bases, J shed 8 bases, and the junction held 10 bases outside the gene matches. CDR3 coding DNA: TGTGCCAGCAGCCCAAGTGGGACAGGGAGCCAGCAGTACTTC. Translation gives CASSPSGTGSQQYF.

The gene calls are TRBV7-2 and TRBJ2-3, with D perhaps TRBD2 (5 bases). The V gene lost 7 bases and the J gene lost 8 bases, with 22 bases spanning the gap. The CDR3 extends over 15 amino acids. Germline lookup yields CDR1 SGHTA and CDR2 FQGNSA. The CDR3 is CASNGKALADGTQYF. DNA for the CDR3: TGTGCCAGCAACGGGAAGGCCCTCGCCGATGGTACGCAGTATTTT. The whole variable domain, filled in from reference TRBV7-2 and TRBJ2-3, reads GAGVSQSPSNKVTEKGKDVELRCDPISGHTALYWYRQSLGQGLEFLIYFQGNSAPDKSGLPSDRFSAERTGGSVSTLTIQRTQQEDSAVYLCASNGKALADGTQYFGPGTRLTVL.

This clonotype has more than one count but fewer than ten. The V call is TRBV7-2, the J call TRBJ2-3, with 7 bases lining up with TRBD1. Per germline, CDR1 SGHTA and CDR2 FQGNSA. Unmatched junction bases numbered 6, after V lost 0 bases and J lost 3 bases. The length of the CDR3 is 16 residues. The CDR3 sequence: CASSLAPGGRTDTQYF. CDR3 nucleotides: TGTGCCAGCAGCTTAGCTCCAGGGGGTCGGACAGATACGCAGTATTTT.

The chain combines TRBV5-5 with TRBJ1-5; D is undetermined. Looked up from germline, CDR1 is SGHKS and CDR2 is YYEKEE (reference sequence). The CDR3 totals 15 residues. Trimming shortened V by 0 bases and J by 7 bases, and 14 bases separated the two germline ends. The CDR3 is CASSLGPREGQPQHF. The CDR3, as DNA: TGTGCCAGCAGCTTGGGACCGCGAGAAGGACAGCCCCAGCATTTT.

V and J are TRBV6-6 and TRBJ2-3; tentatively, D is TRBD1 or TRBD2 (6 bases each). The germline gives CDR1 MNHNY, CDR2 SVGAGI (reference sequence). Trimming shortened V by 9 bases and J by 3 bases, and 22 bases separated the two germline ends. The CDR3 has 16 residues. The CDR3 region is CARPPARGPKTDTQYF. The CDR3, as DNA: TGTGCCAGACCCCCAGCTCGGGGGCCGAAAACAGATACGCAGTATTTT.

The chain combines TRBV27 with TRBJ2-7; TRBD1 aligns across 8 bases. CDR1 is MNHEY, CDR2 SMNVEV, per germline (reference sequence). CDR3 length: 15 amino acids. Trimming cost V 5 bases and J 2 bases; bases outside gene matches: 8. The CDR3 coding sequence is TGTGCCAGCAGTGACACAGGGGGTCTCGCCTACGAGCAGTACTTC. It codes for CASSDTGGLAYEQYF.

This clonotype was observed at least ten times. V and J are TRBV10-3 and TRBJ1-1; 8 nucleotides agree with TRBD1. The germline gives CDR1 ENHRY, CDR2 SYGVKD. The CDR3 contains 15 residues. V lost 2 bases and J lost 1; bases outside the gene matches: 3. CDR3 DNA: TGTGCCATCAGTGAGGGGGACAGGAGGAACACTGAAGCTTTCTTT. As protein: CAISEGDRRNTEAFF.

V usage is TRBV29-1 and J usage is TRBJ2-7, with D unresolved. Trimming took off 5 bases at V and 5 bases at J, with 13 bases between the two ends. CDR1 SQVTM and CDR2 ANQGSEA come from the germline V gene. The length of the CDR3 is 12 residues. The CDR3 coding sequence is TGCAGCGTTAGGACCGCCGGTGACGAGCAGTACTTC. Its protein product is CSVRTAGDEQYF.